These T cell receptor beta chains were read from a single sample in a study of cytotoxic CD8 clonotypes in ibrutinib-treated CLL. Sequencing used immunoSEQ multiplex PCR; TCRdb keeps in-frame clones, though not all of them. The data show approximately 32,000 clones, about half seen once. The sequencing here drew on PBMCs, taken before ibrutinib treatment. These receptor sequences come from a human donor with chronic lymphocytic leukemia. The CDR3 runs from the conserved cysteine through the conserved F or W. D genes are given only for firm matches. Clone size appears in some rows only: once, few, many, or a class for an expanded clone.

size: -; J: TRBJ1-2; V: TRBV28; D: TRBD1; DNA: TGTGCCAGCAGTTTATATCAGGGGGGACACTATGGCTACACCTTC; CDR3: CASSLYQGGHYGYTF
size: -; J: TRBJ1-5; V: TRBV6-6; D: TRBD1; DNA: TGTGCCAGCAGTCCCCAGGGGGCAAATCAGCCCCAGCATTTT; CDR3: CASSPQGANQPQHF
size: few; J: TRBJ2-2; V: TRBV30; D: TRBD2; DNA: TGTGCCTGGAGCGTTAGCGGGGGGGCTTCGGGGGAGCTGTTTTTT; CDR3: CAWSVSGGASGELFF
size: -; J: TRBJ2-1; V: TRBV27; D: -; DNA: TGTGCCAGCAGTCCCTCGGCGGGGGCCTCTGGTGAGCAGTTCTTC; CDR3: CASSPSAGASGEQFF
size: -; J: TRBJ2-1; V: TRBV5-1; D: TRBD2; DNA: TGCGCCAGCAGCCCCTTGGGGGGACTAGCGGGGGCTTACAATGAGCAGTTCTTC; CDR3: CASSPLGGLAGAYNEQFF
size: -; J: TRBJ2-7; V: TRBV19; D: -; DNA: TGTGCCAGTAGTATTGGCATGGGATCCTACGAGCAGTACTTC; CDR3: CASSIGMGSYEQYF
size: many; J: TRBJ2-7; V: TRBV6-1; D: TRBD1; DNA: TGTGCCAGCAGTGACCGGGACAGGGGGCAAGAGCAGTACTTC; CDR3: CASSDRDRGQEQYF
size: -; J: TRBJ2-3; V: TRBV11-3; D: -; DNA: TGTGCCAGCAGCGGCACCGTCACAGATACGCAGTATTTT; CDR3: CASSGTVTDTQYF
size: -; J: TRBJ1-2; V: TRBV5-4; D: -; DNA: TGTGCCAGCAGCTTGTTGGGGGTTCGGGGCTACACCTTC; CDR3: CASSLLGVRGYTF
size: -; J: TRBJ1-5; V: TRBV7-2; D: TRBD1; DNA: TGTGCCAGCAGCCCCTTGGAGGGGGCCCATCAGCCCCAGCATTTT; CDR3: CASSPLEGAHQPQHF
size: -; J: TRBJ1-4; V: TRBV6-6; D: -; DNA: TGTGCCAGCAGTTATGGGTCGGAGGGTGAAAAACTGTTTTTT; CDR3: CASSYGSEGEKLFF
size: many; J: TRBJ2-7; V: TRBV6-5; D: TRBD1; DNA: TGTGCCAGCTCCCGACAGGGGGTTAACGAGCAGTACTTC; CDR3: CASSRQGVNEQYF
size: -; J: TRBJ2-3; V: TRBV6-1; D: TRBD2; DNA: TGTGCCAGCAGTCTAGCGGGGGGGCCTGGAGATACGCAGTATTTT; CDR3: CASSLAGGPGDTQYF
size: -; J: TRBJ1-5; V: TRBV19; D: -; DNA: TGTGCCAGTAGTATTAGTGATAACCCGGGTCAGCCCCAGCATTTT; CDR3: CASSISDNPGQPQHF
size: few; J: TRBJ2-5; V: TRBV19; D: -; DNA: TGTGCCAGTAGTATAGCGGGTGAGACCCAGTACTTC; CDR3: CASSIAGETQYF
size: -; J: TRBJ2-1; V: TRBV7-3; D: TRBD2; DNA: TGTGCCAGCAGCTTGGAGCGGGACTCCTACAATGAGCAGTTCTTC; CDR3: CASSLERDSYNEQFF
size: -; J: TRBJ2-1; V: TRBV19; D: -; DNA: TGTGCCAGTAGTATAGGCCCAATTGGAGATGAGCAGTTCTTC; CDR3: CASSIGPIGDEQFF
size: -; J: TRBJ1-5; V: TRBV6-5; D: -; DNA: TGTGCCAGCAGTTACGGTCGCAATCAGCCCCAGCATTTT; CDR3: CASSYGRNQPQHF
size: -; J: TRBJ1-2; V: TRBV11-2; D: -; DNA: TGTGCCAGCAGACAAGGAGTAGTGGGGACGGAAACCTTC; CDR3: CASRQGVVGTETF
size: -; J: TRBJ2-5; V: TRBV6-5; D: TRBD1; DNA: TGTGCCAGTGGGACAGCGCAAGAGACCCAGTACTTC; CDR3: CASGTAQETQYF
size: -; J: TRBJ1-6; V: TRBV27; D: -; DNA: TGTGCCAGCAGTTTATCGGGGGGGATCCCTGGTTCACCCCTCCACTTT; CDR3: CASSLSGGIPGSPLHF
size: -; J: TRBJ1-2; V: TRBV4-1; D: -; DNA: TGCGCCAGCAGCCAGCACAGGGCTCTCGGCTATGGCTACACCTTC; CDR3: CASSQHRALGYGYTF
size: -; J: TRBJ2-7; V: TRBV5-1; D: -; DNA: TGCGCCAGCAGCTCCGTTGGTTGGTACGAGCAGTACTTC; CDR3: CASSSVGWYEQYF
size: -; J: TRBJ1-2; V: TRBV4-1; D: TRBD1; DNA: TGCGCCAGCAGCCACATTGCTTCGGGACAGCCCTTTAACTATGGCTACACCTTC; CDR3: CASSHIASGQPFNYGYTF
size: -; J: TRBJ1-6; V: TRBV6-5; D: -; DNA: TGTGCCAGCAGTTACGAGGGGACCGGGGGGCCACCCCTCCACTTT; CDR3: CASSYEGTGGPPLHF
size: -; J: TRBJ2-7; V: TRBV7-2; D: -; DNA: TGTGCCAGCAGGATATTATCGACTCCCGGGGGCGTCGCCTACGAGCAGTACTTC; CDR3: CASRILSTPGGVAYEQYF
size: -; J: TRBJ1-5; V: TRBV5-1; D: -; DNA: TGCGCCAGCAGCTTGTTGGGGGACTCCAATCAGCCCCAGCATTTT; CDR3: CASSLLGDSNQPQHF
size: -; J: TRBJ2-3; V: TRBV5-6; D: TRBD1; DNA: TGTGCCAGCAGCTCCCGGGGCGGGACAGGGGGAGATACGCAGTATTTT; CDR3: CASSSRGGTGGDTQYF
size: -; J: TRBJ2-7; V: TRBV30; D: TRBD1; DNA: TGTGCCTGGAGTGTACTCCGGGACAGGGATCCCGGGGAGCAGTACTTC; CDR3: CAWSVLRDRDPGEQYF
size: -; J: TRBJ2-7; V: TRBV4-2; D: -; DNA: TGTGCCAGCAGCCAAGAAAGCACTCGGATAGGCTACGAGCAGTACTTC; CDR3: CASSQESTRIGYEQYF
size: -; J: TRBJ2-3; V: TRBV9; D: -; DNA: TGTGCCAGCAGCCCTTTCACAGATACGCAGTATTTT; CDR3: CASSPFTDTQYF
size: -; J: TRBJ1-4; V: TRBV4-1; D: -; DNA: TGCGCCAGCAGGTCGGACAGTTTTGAAAAACTGTTTTTT; CDR3: CASRSDSFEKLFF
size: -; J: TRBJ1-5; V: TRBV10-3; D: -; DNA: TGTGCCATCAGTCGAGGGCAGCATAGCAATCAGCCCCAGCATTTT; CDR3: CAISRGQHSNQPQHF